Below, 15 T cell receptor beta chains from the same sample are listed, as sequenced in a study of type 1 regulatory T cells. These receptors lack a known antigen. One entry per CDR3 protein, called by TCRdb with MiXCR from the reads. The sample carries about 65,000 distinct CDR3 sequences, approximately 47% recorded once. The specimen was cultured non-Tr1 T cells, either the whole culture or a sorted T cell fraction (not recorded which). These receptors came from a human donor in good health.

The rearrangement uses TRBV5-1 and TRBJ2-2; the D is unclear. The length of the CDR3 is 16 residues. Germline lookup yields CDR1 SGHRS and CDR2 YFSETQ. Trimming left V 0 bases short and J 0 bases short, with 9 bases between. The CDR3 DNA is TGCGCCAGCAGCTTGGCCTTAAGTTCGAACACCGGGGAGCTGTTTTTT. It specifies CASSLALSSNTGELFF.

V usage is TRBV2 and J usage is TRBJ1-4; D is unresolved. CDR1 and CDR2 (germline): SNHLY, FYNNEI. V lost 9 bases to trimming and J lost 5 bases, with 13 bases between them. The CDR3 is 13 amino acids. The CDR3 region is CASVPGRNEKLFF. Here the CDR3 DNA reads TGTGCCAGTGTTCCGGGAAGAAATGAAAAACTGTTTTTT. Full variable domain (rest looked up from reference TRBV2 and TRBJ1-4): EPEVTQTPSHQVTQMGQEVILRCVPISNHLYFYWYRQILGQKVEFLVSFYNNEISEKSEIFDDQFSVERPDGSNFTLKIRSTKLEDSAMYFCASVPGRNEKLFFGSGTQLSVL.

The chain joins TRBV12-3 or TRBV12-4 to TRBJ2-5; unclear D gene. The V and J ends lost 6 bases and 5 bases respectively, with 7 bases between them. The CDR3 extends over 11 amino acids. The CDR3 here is CASSRRETQYF. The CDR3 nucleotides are TGTGCCAGCAGCCGAAGGGAGACCCAGTACTTC.

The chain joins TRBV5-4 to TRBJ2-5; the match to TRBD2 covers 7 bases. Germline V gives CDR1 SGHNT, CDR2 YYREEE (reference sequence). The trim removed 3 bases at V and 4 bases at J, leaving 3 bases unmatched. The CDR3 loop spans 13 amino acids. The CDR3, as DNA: TGTGCCAGCAGCTCCTGGGGGGGAGAGACCCAGTACTTC. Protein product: CASSSWGGETQYF.

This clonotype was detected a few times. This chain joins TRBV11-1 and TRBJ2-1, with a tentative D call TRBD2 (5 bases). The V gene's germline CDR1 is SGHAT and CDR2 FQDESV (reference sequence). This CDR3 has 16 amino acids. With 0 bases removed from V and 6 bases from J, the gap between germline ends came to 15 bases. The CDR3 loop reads CASSLAGDYRFNEQFF. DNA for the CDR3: TGTGCCAGCAGCTTAGCTGGCGACTATCGGTTCAATGAGCAGTTCTTC.

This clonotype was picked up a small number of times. The CDR3 sequence: CASSSGQGPNTEAFF. The CDR3 coding sequence is TGCGCCAGCAGCTCGGGACAGGGGCCGAACACTGAAGCTTTCTTT. The gene calls are TRBV5-1 and TRBJ1-1, with 10 bases aligning to TRBD1. After removal of 3 bases from V and 1 base from J, the junction contained 3 bases not matched to a gene. Germline-derived CDR1 and CDR2 are SGHRS and YFSETQ. CDR3 length: 15 residues.

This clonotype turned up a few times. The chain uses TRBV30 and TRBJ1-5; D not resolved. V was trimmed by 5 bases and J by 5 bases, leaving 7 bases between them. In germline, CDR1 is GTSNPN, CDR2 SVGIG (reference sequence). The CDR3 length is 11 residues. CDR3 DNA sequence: TGTGCCTGGGGTATCGATCAGCCCCAGCATTTT. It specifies CAWGIDQPQHF.

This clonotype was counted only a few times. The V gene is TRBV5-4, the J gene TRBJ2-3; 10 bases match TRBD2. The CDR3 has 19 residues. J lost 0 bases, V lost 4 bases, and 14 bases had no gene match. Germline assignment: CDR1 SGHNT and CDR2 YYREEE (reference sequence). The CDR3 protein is CASSPRVGSSGRSTDTQYF. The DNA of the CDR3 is TGTGCCAGCAGCCCCCGGGTAGGGTCTAGCGGGAGAAGCACAGATACGCAGTATTTT.

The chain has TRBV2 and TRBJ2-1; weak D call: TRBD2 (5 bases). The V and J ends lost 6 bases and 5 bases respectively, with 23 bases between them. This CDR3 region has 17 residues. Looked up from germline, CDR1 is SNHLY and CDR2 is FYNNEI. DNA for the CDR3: TGTGCCAGCAGCGGCTCCTCGGACTCCCTGGAAGACAATGAGCAGTTCTTC. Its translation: CASSGSSDSLEDNEQFF.

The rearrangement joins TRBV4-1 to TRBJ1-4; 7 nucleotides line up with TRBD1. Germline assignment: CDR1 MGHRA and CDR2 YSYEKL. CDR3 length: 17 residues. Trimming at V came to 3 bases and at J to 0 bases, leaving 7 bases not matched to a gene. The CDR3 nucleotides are TGCGCCAGCAGCCAGACGACAGGGCTTGCAACTAATGAAAAACTGTTTTTT. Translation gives CASSQTTGLATNEKLFF.

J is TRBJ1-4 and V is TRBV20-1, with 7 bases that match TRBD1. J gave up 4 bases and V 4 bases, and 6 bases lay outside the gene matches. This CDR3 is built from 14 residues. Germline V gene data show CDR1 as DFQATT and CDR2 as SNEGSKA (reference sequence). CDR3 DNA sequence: TGCAGTGCTAAGGGGGGGACAGTTAATGAAAAACTGTTTTTT. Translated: CSAKGGTVNEKLFF.

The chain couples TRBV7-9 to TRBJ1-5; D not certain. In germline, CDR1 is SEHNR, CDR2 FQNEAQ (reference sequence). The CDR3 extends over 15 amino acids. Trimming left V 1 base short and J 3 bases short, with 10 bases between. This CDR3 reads CASSLGGENNQPQHF. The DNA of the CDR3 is TGTGCCAGCAGCTTAGGCGGGGAAAACAATCAGCCCCAGCATTTT.

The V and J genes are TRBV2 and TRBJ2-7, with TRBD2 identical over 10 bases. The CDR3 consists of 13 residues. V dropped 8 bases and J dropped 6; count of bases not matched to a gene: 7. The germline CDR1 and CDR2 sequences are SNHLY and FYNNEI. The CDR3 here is CASQERGGLEQYF. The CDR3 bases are TGTGCCAGCCAAGAGCGGGGGGGCCTCGAGCAGTACTTC.

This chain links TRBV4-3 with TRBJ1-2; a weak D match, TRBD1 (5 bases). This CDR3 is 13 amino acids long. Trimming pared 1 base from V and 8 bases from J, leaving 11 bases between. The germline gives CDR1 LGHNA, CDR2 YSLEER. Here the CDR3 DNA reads TGCGCCAGCAGCCAAGTCGGGGGAACCGGCTACACCTTC. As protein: CASSQVGGTGYTF.

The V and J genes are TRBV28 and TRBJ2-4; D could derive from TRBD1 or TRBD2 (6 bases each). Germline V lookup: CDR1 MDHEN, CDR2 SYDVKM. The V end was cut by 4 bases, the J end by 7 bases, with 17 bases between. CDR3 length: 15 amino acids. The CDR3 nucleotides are TGTGCCAGCAGTTCGCCCTCGTGGAGGGGGAACATTCAGTACTTC. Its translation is CASSSPSWRGNIQYF.